These 15 T cell receptor beta chains originate from one sample sequenced in a study of cytomegalovirus exposure and HLA in healthy donors. Amplification used 60 Vbeta primers and 13 Jbeta primers. Repertoires were generated with immunoSEQ multiplex PCR, while TCRdb's copy carries only in-frame clones and drops some. Its table lists tens of thousands of clones. Material: PBMCs. The receptor source for this set is a woman aged 18-35 years in good health and CMV-seronegative.

V is TRBV10-2 and J is TRBJ2-7; 12 nucleotides line up with TRBD1. V dropped 5 bases and J dropped 4; count of bases not matched to a gene: 15. CDR1 WSHSY and CDR2 SAAADI come from the germline V gene. CDR3 length: 18 amino acids. The CDR3, as DNA: TGCGCCAGCAGTAGTAGGGACAGGGGGCTTTCTTTTACATACGAGCAGTACTTC. Its protein is CASSSRDRGLSFTYEQYF.

The J gene is TRBJ1-5, the V gene TRBV9; 7 bases agree with TRBD1. V trimming: 8 bases; J trimming: 6 bases; junction bases outside the gene matches: 8. There are 13 residues in the CDR3. The V gene's germline CDR1 is SGDLS and CDR2 YYNGEE. CDR3 protein: CASARDRGQPQHF. CDR3 coding DNA: TGTGCCAGTGCCCGGGACAGAGGTCAGCCCCAGCATTTT.

The chain couples TRBV5-1 to TRBJ2-5; TRBD2 matches at 15 bases. The CDR3 extends over 15 amino acids. V shed 3 bases and J 5 bases; nucleotides not matched to a gene: 2. Per germline, CDR1 SGHRS and CDR2 YFSETQ. The chain's CDR3 is CASSSGLAGGETQYF. The CDR3 DNA reads TGCGCCAGCAGCTCGGGACTAGCGGGAGGCGAGACCCAGTACTTC.

This chain uses TRBV6-1 with TRBJ1-1, with TRBD1 matching over 9 bases. The CDR3 length is 14 residues. V was pared by 6 bases and J by 8 bases, with 10 bases of the junction left unmatched. Germline CDR1 and CDR2: MNHNS and SASEGT. The CDR3 coding sequence is TGTGCCAGCAGACGATGGGGACAGGGAGGAGAAGCTTTCTTT. Encoded protein: CASRRWGQGGEAFF.

V and J are TRBV18 and TRBJ1-5; no clear D gene. V was cut by 6 bases and J by 3 bases, with 15 bases left in between. The CDR3 length is 15 residues. Germline V gene sequence: CDR1 KGHSH, CDR2 LQKENI. CDR3: CASSPGGAFNQPQHF. The CDR3, as DNA: TGTGCCAGCTCCCCCGGCGGCGCCTTCAATCAGCCCCAGCATTTT.

The chain joins TRBV6-5 to TRBJ1-2; D unclear. Trimming removed 6 bases from V and 3 bases from J, with 14 bases in between. Germline CDR1 reads MNHEY; CDR2 reads SVGAGI. This CDR3 is 14 amino acids long. As DNA, the CDR3 is TGTGCCAGCAGAACGTCCGGGTTCGACTATGGCTACACCTTC. Translating it yields CASRTSGFDYGYTF.

V gene TRBV9 combines with J gene TRBJ2-1; 9 bases line up with TRBD2. The CDR3 loop spans 15 amino acids. CDR1 SGDLS and CDR2 YYNGEE come from the germline V gene. Trimming removed 4 bases from V and 5 bases from J; junction bases left unmatched: 7. The CDR3 DNA reads TGTGCCAGCAGCTTGCGGGGGGGCCGAAACAATGAGCAGTTCTTC. The encoded protein is CASSLRGGRNNEQFF.

Comments on this clone: One end of the junction varies from germline; a read error may be responsible. The V call is TRBV29-1, the J call TRBJ1-1; D possibly corresponds to TRBD1 (5 bases). The CDR3 has 10 amino acids. Germline V lookup: CDR1 SQVTM, CDR2 ANQGSEA. CDR3 loop: CSGQNAEAFF. The CDR3 nucleotides are TGCAGCGGACAGAACGCTGAAGCTTTCTTT.

V is TRBV28 and J is TRBJ1-2; TRBD1 matches at 7 bases. The length of the CDR3 is 14 residues. CDR1 MDHEN and CDR2 SYDVKM come from the germline V gene. Losses at the gene ends were 3 bases for V and 4 bases for J; bases not matched to a gene: 5. The CDR3 coding sequence is TGTGCCAGCAGTTTTCAGGGACAGTCCTATGGCTACACCTTC. Protein sequence: CASSFQGQSYGYTF.

This chain connects TRBV4-2 to TRBJ2-2; D may be TRBD2 (6 bases). The CDR3 loop spans 16 amino acids. In germline, CDR1 is LGHNA, CDR2 YNFKEQ. V gave up 3 bases and J gave up 6 bases, with 17 bases separating them. The CDR3 spells CASSQERLDAPGELFF. The CDR3, as DNA: TGTGCCAGCAGCCAGGAGCGACTAGACGCACCCGGGGAGCTGTTTTTT.

The genes are TRBV29-1 and TRBJ2-1; a possible D gene is TRBD1 (6 bases). The germline V and J ends were trimmed by 1 base and 9 bases, with 19 bases remaining between them. The germline CDR1 and CDR2 sequences are SQVTM and ANQGSEA. This CDR3 has 15 amino acids. The CDR3 region is CSVEGGDTVRGEQFF. The CDR3 DNA reads as TGCAGCGTTGAAGGTGGGGACACGGTTCGGGGTGAGCAGTTCTTC.

The J gene is TRBJ2-3, the V gene TRBV25-1; the match to TRBD1 covers 10 bases. Germline loops: CDR1 MGHDK, CDR2 SYGVNS. This CDR3 comprises 16 residues. V gave up 2 bases and J gave up 4 bases; unmatched junction bases: 6. The CDR3 DNA reads TGTGCCAGCAGTGAAAGGGACAGGGGAAGGGCAGATACGCAGTATTTT. The encoded protein is CASSERDRGRADTQYF.

For this clone: This specimen includes other DNA sequences encoding the same CDR3. The chain combines TRBV5-1 with TRBJ1-2, with D perhaps TRBD1 (5 bases). Germline V lookup: CDR1 SGHRS, CDR2 YFSETQ. The CDR3 has 14 residues. Trimming removed 3 bases at V and 1 base at J, with 10 bases between. CDR3 coding DNA: TGCGCCAGCAGCTCTCAGGGAGGTAACTATGGCTACACCTTC. Its translation is CASSSQGGNYGYTF.

The chain carries TRBV6-5 and TRBJ2-1, with D possibly matching TRBD2 (6 bases). This CDR3 has 16 amino acids. Looked up from germline, CDR1 is MNHEY and CDR2 is SVGAGI. The V and J ends lost 2 bases and 6 bases respectively, with 17 bases between them. CDR3 sequence: CASSYATSLSSNEQFF. CDR3 nucleotide sequence: TGTGCCAGCAGTTACGCAACTAGCTTAAGTTCCAATGAGCAGTTCTTC.

This sequence joins TRBV6-1 and TRBJ2-7, with a weak D call TRBD2 (6 bases). V was cut by 7 bases and J by 9 bases, with 19 bases left in between. The CDR3 contains 13 residues. Germline CDR1 and CDR2: MNHNS and SASEGT. This chain's CDR3 is CASNEEGRGGQYF. The DNA for the CDR3 is TGTGCCAGCAATGAGGAGGGGCGGGGAGGGCAGTACTTC.